This T cell receptor beta chain comes out of a study of intratumoral heterogeneity in liver cancer. Study-wide context: Across the full approximately 14-patient cohort, most patients were male and the median age was around 62 years. RNA-seq, DNA sequencing, TCR-seq and SNP array data from multiple regions of hepatocellular carcinoma specimens were combined in the study to investigate intratumor heterogeneity. The full cohort included approximately 71 multiregional samples from about 15 HCC patients, consisting of 45 to 55 tumoral regions and 20 or so adjacent nontumoral regions.

Every patient had early-stage hepatocellular carcinoma and went to surgical resection without receiving any prior therapy. Sampled areas lacked macroscopic evidence of necrosis or hemorrhage. Multiple regions from a couple of patients underwent TCR sequencing (ImmunoSeq). Frozen resection tissue samples were collected at least 1 cm apart from each other. Samples with the label N were taken from nontumoral liver tissue next to the tumor. The DNeasy blood and tissue kit was used to extract genomic DNA from bulk tissue. Turning to this clone: Its specific antigen is unknown. No much larger clonotype is one base removed from it; base qualities were not supplied.

V gives up 4 bases and J gives up 2 bases, and the segment between their germline ends measures 14 bases. Via the germline V gene (reference sequence), CDR1 is LGHDT and CDR2 YNNKEL. Inclusive of the bounding cysteine and phenylalanine, the CDR3 is 16 residues long. Kept here is only the CDR3 DNA, which spans 48 bases and is read in frame from base 1. The research as a whole found: Limitations acknowledged by the authors included a relatively low number of patients and under-sampled representation of tumor-infiltrating lymphocytes.

The immunoSEQ assay was used to sequence TCR beta chain CDR3 regions from genomic DNA. Rearranged VDJ segments were amplified with primers that anneal to V and J segments. The authors' analysis ran thus. The ImmunoSeq Analyzer software was used to compute clonality and richness metrics. To find clones with differing abundance between regions, Fisher's exact test was applied together with a beta-binomial method for extra stringency. What TCRdb holds here is the immuneACCESS table cut down to in-frame rearrangements. Part of the clones is not present; checked against another copy, under half of the missing clones reflect an unresolved V gene, and the others are unexplained. Clone size and V and J calls were adopted from that table, with D and trimming inferred from the DNA. The sample has tens of thousands of clones on record, 73% of them singletons. The ten largest account for 17% of the sample.

The source is a woman in her 70s with hepatocellular carcinoma. The material was tumor-adjacent normal tissue, obtained before any cancer treatment. The chain employs TRBV3-1 (or the pseudogene TRBV3-2) and TRBJ2-2; a tentative D match to TRBD2 spans 6 bases. For the CDR3, the sequence is CASSRGVAENTGELFF. Here is the DNA: TGTGCCAGCAGCCGGGGGGTGGCAGAAAACACCGGGGAGCTGTTTTTT.